Each of the 16 T cell receptor beta chains below was sequenced from the same sample in a study of metastatic and nonmetastatic thyroid tumors. Among the patients, none had received any treatment before thyroid surgery. TCRdb reassembled clones from the PCR reads with MiXCR. The sample includes 91,000 or so clones, approximately 11% of them seen just once. What was sequenced was blood. These receptors came from a female donor with papillary thyroid cancer or a benign thyroid nodule (not recorded which). Some clones in this sample may be carry-over from other donors' samples.

This clone was detected many times. The V and J genes are TRBV20-1 and TRBJ1-6; D is uncertain. Trimming took 3 bases from V and 0 from J, leaving 15 bases between them. Germline values: CDR1 DFQATT, CDR2 SNEGSKA (reference sequence). The CDR3 extends over 17 amino acids. The CDR3 nucleotides read TGCAGTGCTAGGGCATTTTCCCATAGCTCCTATAATTCACCCCTCCACTTT. Translated: CSARAFSHSSYNSPLHF.

This clone showed up many times. The rearrangement uses TRBV28 and TRBJ1-5; the D is unclear. The V end lost 6 bases, the J end lost 3 bases, and 15 bases lay between the germline ends. This CDR3 has 15 amino acids. The germline CDR1 and CDR2 sequences are MDHEN and SYDVKM. The CDR3 loop reads CASRFLDGINQPQHF. The CDR3 DNA reads TGTGCCAGCAGGTTCCTTGACGGTATCAATCAGCCCCAGCATTTT.

This sequence joins TRBV24-1 and TRBJ2-2, with 10 bases aligning to TRBD1. Germline V gives CDR1 KGHDR, CDR2 SFDVKD. The CDR3 is 17 residues long. The chain's CDR3 is CETSALSGTGVDGELFF. The CDR3 DNA sequence: TGTGAAACCAGTGCCCTTAGCGGGACAGGGGTTGACGGGGAGCTGTTTTTT.

This clone showed up many times. The rearrangement joins TRBV9 to TRBJ2-7; 9 bases are a match to TRBD2. CDR1 and CDR2 from the germline V gene are SGDLS and YYNGEE. J gave up 5 bases and V 4 bases, and 7 bases lay outside the gene matches. The CDR3 is 14 amino acids. As DNA, the CDR3 is TGTGCCAGCAGCCTCATAGCGGGAGAGAACGAGCAGTACTTC. Its protein product is CASSLIAGENEQYF.

This clone appeared once. V usage is TRBV20-1 and J usage is TRBJ2-3, with TRBD2 matching 9 bases. Germline V gene lookup returns CDR1 DFQATT and CDR2 SNEGSKA (reference sequence). The CDR3 totals 21 residues. Germline trimming cut 2 bases from V and 3 bases from J; bases unmatched to any gene: 24. The CDR3 DNA is TGCAGTGCTAGATATTTCTCTGCGATAGTAGCGGGAGAGGTTCGTACAGATACGCAGTATTTT. It codes for CSARYFSAIVAGEVRTDTQYF.

This clone appeared a few times. Just one base apart from a much larger clone, this may be a read error. The V and J genes are TRBV5-1 and TRBJ1-1, with D uncertain. The V end lost 5 bases, the J end lost 4 bases, and 6 bases lay between the germline ends. Germline V CDR1 and CDR2: SGHRS, YFSETQ. The CDR3 has 11 residues. The CDR3 nucleotides read TGCGCCAGCAGACTTGGCACTGAAGCTTTCTTT. Its translation is CASRLGTEAFF.

The genes are TRBV6-1 and TRBJ1-6; D gene unclear. Between the trimmed V and J ends, which lost 5 bases and 2 bases, there was a span of 7 bases. Germline CDR1 MNHNS, CDR2 SASEGT. The CDR3 sequence is 14 residues long. The CDR3 coding sequence is TGTGCCAGCAGTTCAGGACCCTATAATTCACCCCTCCACTTT. This sequence encodes CASSSGPYNSPLHF.

This clone was seen many times. V usage is TRBV3-1 and J usage is TRBJ1-6, with D uncertain. V lost 3 bases, J lost 9 bases, and 9 bases lay in between. This CDR3 is 13 amino acids long. From germline, CDR1 is LGHDT and CDR2 YNNKEL (reference sequence). The CDR3 region is CASSQLDASPLHF. CDR3 coding DNA: TGTGCCAGCAGCCAGTTGGACGCTTCACCCCTCCACTTT.

This clone has at least ten counts. The chain carries TRBV3-1 and TRBJ2-2; D unclear. Germline CDR1 and CDR2: LGHDT and YNNKEL (reference sequence). The germline V and J ends were trimmed by 0 bases and 5 bases, with 10 bases remaining between them. This CDR3 is built from 15 residues. CDR3 sequence: CASSQDRLGTGELFF. The CDR3 nucleotides read TGTGCCAGCAGCCAAGATAGGTTGGGGACCGGGGAGCTGTTTTTT.

At least ten counts were recorded for this clone. V gene TRBV6-6 combines with J gene TRBJ1-6; D uncertain. The CDR3 sequence is 12 residues long. With 2 bases removed from V and 8 bases from J, the gap between germline ends came to 4 bases. Germline V lookup: CDR1 MNHNY, CDR2 SVGAGI (reference sequence). CDR3 in amino acids: CASSYGDSPLHF. CDR3 sequence (DNA): TGTGCCAGCAGTTACGGGGATTCACCCCTCCACTTT.

This clone came up many times. It may be a read error: a sequence one base away is much more abundant. This rearrangement joins TRBV5-1 to TRBJ2-1; 7 positions agree with TRBD2. Germline values: CDR1 SGHRS, CDR2 YFSETQ. This CDR3 contains 16 residues. V lost 4 bases to trimming and J lost 9 bases; unmatched junction nucleotides: 16. The CDR3 DNA reads as TGCGCCAGCAGCCAGGGCGGCCTAGCGGACCGCAGTGAGCAGTTCTTC. Protein product: CASSQGGLADRSEQFF.

The gene calls are TRBV11-3 and TRBJ1-2; maybe TRBD1 (5 bases). CDR3 size: 12 residues. From germline, CDR1 is SGHNT and CDR2 YENEEA. V was cut by 4 bases and J by 8 bases, with 11 bases left in between. The chain's CDR3 is CASSSGFGGYTF. For the CDR3, the DNA is TGTGCCAGCAGCTCAGGGTTCGGGGGCTACACCTTC.

This clone was seen repeatedly, ten times or more. V gene TRBV20-1 combines with J gene TRBJ2-3, with 8 bases fitting TRBD2. This CDR3 is 15 amino acids long. Germline V gene sequence: CDR1 DFQATT, CDR2 SNEGSKA (reference sequence). Trimming removed 1 base from V and 2 bases from J; junction bases left unmatched: 5. The CDR3 DNA is TGCAGTGCTAGAGCCACGGGAGGGTTCACAGATACGCAGTATTTT. Residues: CSARATGGFTDTQYF.

This clone was counted a few times. A much larger clone differs by one base, so this may be a read error. The rearrangement links TRBV5-4 to TRBJ1-3; D gene uncertain. The CDR3 runs 16 residues. Germline-derived CDR1 and CDR2 are SGHNT and YYREEE (reference sequence). In DNA, the CDR3 is TGTGCCAGCAGCTTGGGACTCCCGGGCACTGGAAACACCATGTATTTT. Translated, it gives CASSLGLPGTGNTMYF.

This clone was recorded many times. The genes are TRBV28 and TRBJ2-7; a weak D match, TRBD1 (6 bases). Trimming removed 5 bases at V and 3 bases at J, with 14 bases between. The CDR3 runs 14 residues. Germline V gives CDR1 MDHEN, CDR2 SYDVKM. CDR3 sequence: CASSTRTELYEQYF. DNA for the CDR3: TGTGCCAGCAGTACACGGACAGAACTCTACGAGCAGTACTTC. Drawing the rest from reference TRBV28 and TRBJ2-7, the complete variable domain is DVKVTQSSRYLVKRTGEKVFLECVQDMDHENMFWYRQDPGLGLRLIYFSYDVKMKEKGDIPEGYSVSREKKERFSLILESASTNQTSMYLCASSTRTELYEQYFGPGTRLTVT.

This clone was observed at least ten times. This sequence joins TRBV20-1 and TRBJ1-6; TRBD1 is a possible D gene (6 bases). Trimming pared 3 bases from V and 0 bases from J, leaving 9 bases between. The germline V gene encodes CDR1 DFQATT and CDR2 SNEGSKA (reference sequence). This CDR3 has 15 residues. The CDR3 sequence is CSARVQGSYNSPLHF. Written as DNA, the CDR3 is TGCAGTGCTAGGGTACAGGGCTCCTATAATTCACCCCTCCACTTT.